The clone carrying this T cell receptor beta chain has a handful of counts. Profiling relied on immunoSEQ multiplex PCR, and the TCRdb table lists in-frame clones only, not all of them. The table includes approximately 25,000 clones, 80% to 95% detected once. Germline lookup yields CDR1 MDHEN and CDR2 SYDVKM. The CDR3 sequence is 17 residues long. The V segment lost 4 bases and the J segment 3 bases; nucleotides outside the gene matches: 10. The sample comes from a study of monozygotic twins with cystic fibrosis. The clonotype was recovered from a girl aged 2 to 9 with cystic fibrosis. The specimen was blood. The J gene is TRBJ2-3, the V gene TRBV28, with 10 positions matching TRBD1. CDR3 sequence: CASSYPGTGAKTDTQYF. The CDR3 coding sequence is TGTGCCAGCAGTTACCCCGGGACAGGGGCTAAGACAGATACGCAGTATTTT.